This TCR beta chain emerged from a study of response to subunit inactivated influenza vaccine. Study outcomes and limitations: There was a suggestion from the authors that each seasonal influenza vaccination recruits few new T cells.

TCRdb processed the RT-PCR reads anew with MiXCR; each CDR3 protein has one entry. Of some 500,000 distinct CDR3 sequences listed, 16% were seen once; the top ten hold roughly 3%. This clonotype has a handful of counts. Its target is unknown. V gave up 0 bases and J gave up 8 bases; unmatched junction bases: 7. CDR1 is SGHRS and CDR2 is YFSETQ in the germline V gene. CDR3 length: 15 amino acids. This chain joins TRBV5-1 and TRBJ2-1, with TRBD2 identical over 8 bases. The sequences come from CD4+ T cells sorted from PBMCs, collected about 23 months after vaccination. The source of this sequence is a man aged 50 to 69 who received an inactivated influenza vaccine. As DNA, the CDR3 is TGCGCCAGCAGCTTGGCTTCTAGCGGGTACGATGAGCAGTTCTTC. Translating it yields CASSLASSGYDEQFF.